Presented here are 26 T cell receptor beta chains from one specimen sequenced in a study of OX40 agonist ivuxolimab in advanced cancers. TCRdb keeps only in-frame clones here, not all; method: immunoSEQ multiplex PCR. The sample holds fewer than 85,000 clones; around nine tenths are singletons and the top ten take roughly 0.4%. Source: CD4+ or CD8+ T cells sorted from blood, taken in a trial of the OX40 agonist ivuxolimab. The source is an adult with an advanced solid tumor such as melanoma, head and neck, liver or kidney cancer.

The V and J genes are TRBV7-2 and TRBJ2-6; D unclear. This CDR3 spans 15 amino acids. The ends were cut back, 3 bases at V and 0 bases at J, with 6 bases in the middle. Germline-derived CDR1 and CDR2 are SGHTA and FQGNSA. CDR3 nucleotide sequence: TGTGCCAGCAGCTTTACCAGCTCTGGGGCCAACGTCCTGACTTTC. Amino acids: CASSFTSSGANVLTF.

V usage is TRBV2 and J usage is TRBJ2-4, with D perhaps matching TRBD1 (6 bases). The CDR3 totals 16 residues. Germline loops: CDR1 SNHLY, CDR2 FYNNEI. V lost 2 bases, J lost 9 bases, and 20 bases lay in between. The CDR3 loop reads CASSESLGQGMVIQYF. The CDR3 bases are TGTGCCAGCAGTGAAAGTTTGGGGCAGGGGATGGTCATTCAGTACTTC.

The rearrangement joins TRBV7-8 to TRBJ1-1; 8 bases agree with TRBD1. CDR1 and CDR2 from the germline V gene are SGHVS and FQNEAQ. The CDR3 length is 14 residues. Trimming at V came to 2 bases and at J to 3 bases, leaving 2 bases not matched to a gene. The CDR3 sequence is CASSLWGQDTEAFF. In DNA form, the CDR3 reads TGTGCCAGCAGCTTATGGGGACAGGACACTGAAGCTTTCTTT.

The chain recombines TRBV19 with TRBJ1-1, with TRBD1 identical over 9 bases. Losses at the gene ends were 6 bases for V and 1 base for J; bases not matched to a gene: 3. The CDR3 contains 14 residues. CDR1 LNHDA and CDR2 SQIVND come from the germline V gene (reference sequence). CDR3 sequence (DNA): TGTGCCAGTAGGTCGGGACAGGGGAACACTGAAGCTTTCTTT. As protein: CASRSGQGNTEAFF.

The J gene is TRBJ1-2, the V gene TRBV12-1. TRBV12-1 is a listed pseudogene. This CDR3 contains 16 residues. The DNA for the CDR3 is TGTGCCAGCAGCTTGGCCATGAGACACTGTCGAGGAGGCTACACCTTC. Amino acid sequence: CASSLAMRHCRGGYTF.

The CDR3 sequence: CAISAGRRPGTEVGNQPQHF. The CDR3 nucleotides read TGTGCCATCAGTGCTGGGAGACGGCCAGGGACAGAAGTCGGCAATCAGCCCCAGCATTTT. The rearrangement joins TRBV10-3 to TRBJ1-5; the match to TRBD1 covers 7 bases. V was clipped by 4 bases and J by 2 bases; unmatched bases: 20. CDR1 and CDR2 (germline): ENHRY, SYGVKD. The CDR3 loop spans 20 amino acids.

A single count supports this clone. CDR3 protein: CASSPRWTMNTEAFF. The CDR3 region has the DNA TGTGCCAGCAGCCCCCGGTGGACTATGAACACTGAAGCTTTCTTT. V usage is TRBV11-3 and J usage is TRBJ1-1; D call uncertain. V was clipped by 5 bases and J by 0 bases, with 13 bases between them. In germline, CDR1 is SGHNT, CDR2 YENEEA. This CDR3 spans 15 amino acids. The whole variable domain, remainder taken from reference TRBV11-3 and TRBJ1-1, is EAGVVQSPRYKIIEKKQPVAFWCNPISGHNTLYWYLQNLGQGPELLIRYENEEAVDDSQLPKDRFSAERLKGVDSTLKIQPAELGDSAVYLCASSPRWTMNTEAFFGQGTRLTVV.

The CDR3 bases are TGTGCCAGCGTCAACTCGGGGAACACCGGGGAGCTGTTTTTT. Translated: CASVNSGNTGELFF. The rearrangement joins TRBV28 to TRBJ2-2; D is ambiguous. CDR1 and CDR2 from the germline V gene are MDHEN and SYDVKM. There are 14 residues in the CDR3. V dropped 8 bases and J dropped 1 base, with 11 bases sitting between them.

This clone was recorded only once. The rearrangement uses TRBV6-5 and TRBJ1-2; a weak D match, TRBD1 (6 bases). From germline, CDR1 is MNHEY and CDR2 SVGAGI. The ends were cut back, 5 bases at V and 4 bases at J, with 11 bases in the middle. The CDR3 totals 13 residues. The chain's CDR3 is CASSLGGPYGYTF. The CDR3 region has the DNA TGTGCCAGCAGTCTAGGGGGTCCCTATGGCTACACCTTC.

The V and J genes are TRBV28 and TRBJ2-3; no firm D call. Germline V gene data show CDR1 as MDHEN and CDR2 as SYDVKM. The V and J ends lost 2 bases and 8 bases respectively, with 11 bases between them. This CDR3 spans 13 amino acids. The CDR3 loop is CASSLGWHLTQYF. Written as DNA, the CDR3 is TGTGCCAGCAGTTTAGGGTGGCACCTTACGCAGTATTTT.

The rearrangement joins TRBV29-1 to TRBJ2-7, with D possibly being TRBD1 or TRBD2 (6 bases each). V was clipped by 7 bases and J by 3 bases, with 16 bases between them. In germline, CDR1 is SQVTM, CDR2 ANQGSEA. The CDR3 extends over 13 amino acids. DNA for the CDR3: TGCAGCGCCGAGGGCAGGGGAGGCTACGAGCAGTACTTC. Translated: CSAEGRGGYEQYF.

J is TRBJ2-7 and V is TRBV11-2; D gene unclear. V shed 5 bases and J shed 3 bases, with 5 bases lying between them. Looked up from germline, CDR1 is SGHAT and CDR2 is FQNNGV. This CDR3 comprises 11 residues. The CDR3 here is CASSIHYEQYF. The CDR3 DNA reads TGTGCCAGCAGCATCCACTACGAGCAGTACTTC.

The CDR3 here is CASSPPSRVIGGELFF. CDR3 nucleotides: TGTGCCAGCTCACCACCGTCCAGGGTGATCGGCGGGGAGCTGTTTTTT. The V gene is TRBV18, the J gene TRBJ2-2, with D perhaps matching TRBD1 (5 bases). This CDR3 comprises 16 residues. The germline V gene has CDR1 KGHSH and CDR2 LQKENI. V lost 0 bases to trimming and J lost 7 bases, with 15 bases between them. The whole variable domain, remainder taken from reference TRBV18 and TRBJ2-2, is NAGVMQNPRHLVRRRGQEARLRCSPMKGHSHVYWYRQLPEEGLKFMVYLQKENIIDESGMPKERFSAEFPKEGPSILRIQQVVRGDSAAYFCASSPPSRVIGGELFFGEGSRLTVL.

The chain has TRBV4-2 and TRBJ2-2; D not resolved. Looked up from germline, CDR1 is LGHNA and CDR2 is YNFKEQ. The CDR3 length is 14 residues. The V and J ends lost 0 bases and 8 bases respectively, with 10 bases between them. CDR3 DNA: TGTGCCAGCAGCCAAGATGCGATGCAGGGGGAGCTGTTTTTT. Its protein product is CASSQDAMQGELFF.

The count of this clone is one. As DNA, the CDR3 is TGTGCCAGCAGCTTAGTTCAGGGGGCGGTTGAGCAGTACTTC. Translating gives CASSLVQGAVEQYF. This chain connects TRBV7-2 to TRBJ2-7, with 8 bases lining up with TRBD1. The junction had 6 bases not matched to a gene; V was cut back by 1 base and J by 7 bases. CDR3 size: 14 residues. Germline-derived CDR1 and CDR2 are SGHTA and FQGNSA.

The chain has TRBV6-5 and TRBJ1-1; 8 bases align to TRBD1. CDR3 length equals 15 residues. The V gene end was trimmed by 6 bases and the J gene end by 4 bases; junction bases not matched to a gene: 10. CDR1 and CDR2 from the germline V gene are MNHEY and SVGAGI. This CDR3 is CASSQESRGPTEAFF. CDR3 nucleotides: TGTGCCAGCAGCCAAGAGTCCAGGGGGCCCACTGAAGCTTTCTTT.

This clone was detected only once. The rearrangement joins TRBV7-2 to TRBJ2-3; D gene unclear. Germline-derived CDR1 and CDR2 are SGHTA and FQGNSA. V lost 3 bases to trimming and J lost 4 bases, with 5 bases between them. The length of the CDR3 is 12 residues. This CDR3 is CASSFFSDTQYF. CDR3 DNA: TGTGCCAGCAGCTTTTTCTCAGATACGCAGTATTTT.

This chain connects TRBV28 to TRBJ1-3; D is unresolved. Germline V gives CDR1 MDHEN, CDR2 SYDVKM. Trimming pared 3 bases from V and 0 bases from J, leaving 12 bases between. This CDR3 region has 16 residues. The CDR3 region is CASSFRLSSSGNTIYF. DNA for the CDR3: TGTGCCAGCAGTTTCCGACTTTCCAGCTCTGGAAACACCATATATTTT. Filled out from reference TRBV28 and TRBJ1-3, the complete variable domain reads DVKVTQSSRYLVKRTGEKVFLECVQDMDHENMFWYRQDPGLGLRLIYFSYDVKMKEKGDIPEGYSVSREKKERFSLILESASTNQTSMYLCASSFRLSSSGNTIYFGEGSWLTVV.

The J gene is TRBJ1-6, the V gene TRBV27, with D possibly being TRBD1 (6 bases). The CDR3 loop spans 15 amino acids. Germline V gene sequence: CDR1 MNHEY, CDR2 SMNVEV (reference sequence). Trimming took 5 bases from V and 6 from J, leaving 14 bases between them. The CDR3 loop is CASSPSGDTNSPLHF. The CDR3 coding sequence is TGTGCCAGCAGTCCTAGCGGGGACACTAATTCACCCCTCCACTTT.

This chain joins TRBV18 and TRBJ2-1, with D unclear. Trimming shortened V by 3 bases and J by 5 bases, and 17 bases separated the two germline ends. Per germline, CDR1 KGHSH and CDR2 LQKENI. This CDR3 spans 16 amino acids. The CDR3 nucleotides are TGTGCCAGCTCACCGGAACGCGTCACCGCAAACAATGAGCAGTTCTTC. It translates to CASSPERVTANNEQFF. The whole variable domain, remainder taken from reference TRBV18 and TRBJ2-1, is NAGVMQNPRHLVRRRGQEARLRCSPMKGHSHVYWYRQLPEEGLKFMVYLQKENIIDESGMPKERFSAEFPKEGPSILRIQQVVRGDSAAYFCASSPERVTANNEQFFGPGTRLTVL.

The V and J genes are TRBV10-2 and TRBJ1-5; D might be TRBD1 (6 bases). CDR3 length: 13 residues. V lost 6 bases and J lost 6, with 12 bases in between. Germline CDR1 WSHSY, CDR2 SAAADI. Here the CDR3 DNA reads TGCGCCAGCAGGACAGGCCCTCTTCAGCCCCAGCATTTT. This gives the protein CASRTGPLQPQHF.

The rearrangement joins TRBV6-5 to TRBJ2-1; TRBD1 matches 8 bases. V lost 4 bases, J lost 4 bases, and 6 bases stayed unmatched. Germline CDR1 and CDR2: MNHEY and SVGAGI. There are 15 residues in the CDR3. CDR3 residues: CASSSGQATYNEQFF. In DNA, the CDR3 is TGTGCCAGCAGTTCGGGACAGGCGACATACAATGAGCAGTTCTTC.

The chain employs TRBV7-7 and TRBJ2-7, with TRBD2 matching 10 bases. CDR1 is SSHAT and CDR2 is FNYEAQ in the germline V gene (reference sequence). The CDR3 length is 13 residues. The trim removed 3 bases at V and 7 bases at J, leaving 3 bases unmatched. The CDR3, as DNA: TGTGCCAGCAGCTTTAAACTAGCGGGAGAGCAGTACTTC. Translated, it gives CASSFKLAGEQYF.

V and J are TRBV23-1 and TRBJ2-7; the D gene is possibly TRBD2 (7 bases). TRBV23-1 is annotated as an ORF whose role is uncertain. V dropped 6 bases and J dropped 5 bases, with 17 bases sitting between them. This CDR3 is 14 amino acids long. As DNA, the CDR3 is TGCGCCAGCAGACCACATAAGCGGGACAACGAGCAGTACTTC. Residues: CASRPHKRDNEQYF.

The genes are TRBV6-5 and TRBJ2-3, with D perhaps matching TRBD2 (6 bases). Germline V lookup: CDR1 MNHEY, CDR2 SVGAGI. The length of the CDR3 is 13 residues. V shed 10 bases and J shed 6 bases, with 17 bases lying between them. The CDR3 sequence: CATEGTLGDTQYF. DNA for the CDR3: TGTGCCACCGAAGGGACTCTTGGCGATACGCAGTATTTT.

The V gene is TRBV7-2, the J gene TRBJ2-7; 7 positions agree with TRBD2. The germline V gene encodes CDR1 SGHTA and CDR2 FQGNSA. This CDR3 has 14 residues. With V trimmed by 0 bases and J by 2 bases, 1 base remained unmatched. CDR3 residues: CASSLALAAYEQYF. CDR3 sequence (DNA): TGTGCCAGCAGCTTAGCTCTAGCGGCCTACGAGCAGTACTTC.